The rows below give T cell receptor beta chains drawn from one sample of a study of beta chain features in type 1 diabetes. The method was immunoSEQ multiplex PCR; TCRdb's version includes in-frame clones alone and lacks a portion of them. This table holds some 410,000 clones, 11% found once. What was sequenced was naive CD4+ T cells from blood. The origin of the receptors is a woman under 30 in good health. The CDR3 runs from the conserved cysteine through the conserved F or W. Fields, in order: CDR3 protein, CDR3 DNA, D gene, clone size, J gene, V gene. D genes are given only for firm matches. Some rows mark clone size as missing; the rest say once, few, many or name a class of expanded clone.

CDR3: CSGRRTGLNTEVFF
DNA: TGCAGCGGCCGAAGGACAGGGTTGAACACTGAAGTTTTCTTT
D: TRBD1
size: once
J: TRBJ1-1
V: TRBV29-1

CDR3: CSVRGLHTDTQYF
DNA: TGCAGCGTTCGAGGACTCCACACAGATACGCAGTATTTT
D: NA
size: few
J: TRBJ2-3
V: TRBV29-1

CDR3: CASSLELRYQETQYF
DNA: TGTGCCAGCAGCTTGGAACTCCGGTACCAAGAGACCCAGTACTTC
D: NA
size: few
J: TRBJ2-5
V: TRBV5-4

CDR3: CASSSRKPGADTQYF
DNA: TGTGCCAGCAGCTCCCGAAAGCCAGGAGCAGATACGCAGTATTTT
D: NA
size: NA
J: TRBJ2-3
V: TRBV7-2

CDR3: CASARAGINTDTQYF
DNA: TGTGCCAGCGCCCGGGCAGGTATCAACACAGATACGCAGTATTTT
D: NA
size: NA
J: TRBJ2-3
V: TRBV18

CDR3: CASSLQIQTDTQYF
DNA: TGTGCCAGCAGCTTACAAATTCAGACAGATACGCAGTATTTT
D: NA
size: few
J: TRBJ2-3
V: TRBV7-9

CDR3: CASRPGGGLQETQYF
DNA: TGTGCCAGCAGGCCAGGGGGGGGCCTACAAGAGACCCAGTACTTC
D: NA
size: few
J: TRBJ2-5
V: TRBV25-1

CDR3: CASSLESGTNYEQYF
DNA: TGTGCCAGCAGCTTAGAATCGGGCACAAACTACGAGCAGTACTTC
D: NA
size: NA
J: TRBJ2-7
V: TRBV13

CDR3: CASSYVREEKLFF
DNA: TGTGCCAGCAGTTACGTCCGGGAGGAAAAACTGTTTTTT
D: NA
size: NA
J: TRBJ1-4
V: TRBV6-6

CDR3: CASSQDRTGETQYF
DNA: TGTGCCAGCAGCCAAGATAGGACAGGGGAGACCCAGTACTTC
D: TRBD1
size: few
J: TRBJ2-5
V: TRBV14

CDR3: CASSREGTSGSPLRNEQFF
DNA: TGCGCCAGCAGCCGGGAGGGGACTAGCGGGAGCCCCCTCCGCAATGAGCAGTTCTTC
D: TRBD2
size: NA
J: TRBJ2-1
V: TRBV4-3

CDR3: CASSTDRGWDTQYF
DNA: TGTGCCAGCAGCACCGACAGGGGATGGGATACGCAGTATTTT
D: TRBD1
size: NA
J: TRBJ2-3
V: TRBV7-3

CDR3: CASSLIGSNTQYF
DNA: TGTGCCAGCAGCTTGATTGGTAGTAATACGCAGTATTTT
D: NA
size: few
J: TRBJ2-3
V: TRBV5-4

CDR3: CSARDRTAQYF
DNA: TGCAGTGCTAGAGATCGGACAGCGCAGTACTTC
D: NA
size: NA
J: TRBJ2-5
V: TRBV20-1

CDR3: CASSEYLSSGNTIYF
DNA: TGTGCCAGCAGTGAATACCTCAGCTCTGGAAACACCATATATTTT
D: NA
size: NA
J: TRBJ1-3
V: TRBV25-1

CDR3: CASSRGTGATDTQYF
DNA: TGTGCCAGCAGCCGAGGGACAGGGGCCACAGATACGCAGTATTTT
D: TRBD1
size: few
J: TRBJ2-3
V: TRBV4-2

CDR3: CASTRSPNDVEAQYF
DNA: TGCGCCAGCACCCGGTCTCCGAATGATGTCGAGGCCCAGTACTTC
D: NA
size: few
J: TRBJ2-5
V: TRBV5-1

CDR3: CASSTAMGETQYF
DNA: TGTGCCAGCAGCACGGCGATGGGAGAGACCCAGTACTTC
D: NA
size: NA
J: TRBJ2-5
V: TRBV5-4

CDR3: CASTGWSHEQFF
DNA: TGTGCCAGCACAGGGTGGTCCCATGAGCAGTTCTTC
D: NA
size: NA
J: TRBJ2-1
V: TRBV11-3

CDR3: CASSVQDRPGNEQFF
DNA: TGTGCCAGCAGCGTTCAGGACAGACCAGGGAATGAGCAGTTCTTC
D: NA
size: few
J: TRBJ2-1
V: TRBV9

CDR3: CSARAEREQFF
DNA: TGCAGTGCTAGAGCCGAGCGGGAGCAGTTCTTC
D: NA
size: NA
J: TRBJ2-1
V: TRBV20-1

CDR3: CASSDGTGYGYTF
DNA: TGTGCCAGCAGTGATGGCACCGGCTATGGCTACACCTTC
D: NA
size: NA
J: TRBJ1-2
V: TRBV2

CDR3: CASSYSDLATEAFF
DNA: TGTGCCAGCAGTTACTCCGACCTGGCCACTGAAGCTTTCTTT
D: NA
size: few
J: TRBJ1-1
V: TRBV6-5

CDR3: CASSLGTSGSYEQFF
DNA: TGTGCCAGCAGCTTAGGGACTAGCGGGAGCTATGAGCAGTTCTTC
D: TRBD2
size: few
J: TRBJ2-1
V: TRBV7-2

CDR3: CAIRDRGLDTQYF
DNA: TGTGCCATCCGGGACAGGGGGCTAGATACGCAGTATTTT
D: TRBD1
size: few
J: TRBJ2-3
V: TRBV19

CDR3: CASSLAGSSGHIQYF
DNA: TGTGCCAGCAGCTTAGCGGGATCGAGCGGGCACATTCAGTACTTC
D: NA
size: NA
J: TRBJ2-4
V: TRBV7-9

CDR3: CASSKVNLMSLSLEQFF
DNA: TGTGCCAGCAGCAAAGTTAACCTCATGTCTCTCTCTCTCGAGCAGTTCTTC
D: NA
size: NA
J: TRBJ2-1
V: TRBV7-2

CDR3: CASRVRGAGTDTQYF
DNA: TGTGCCAGCAGGGTCCGGGGGGCGGGCACAGATACGCAGTATTTT
D: NA
size: few
J: TRBJ2-3
V: TRBV28

CDR3: CASSPSGTSSDTQYF
DNA: TGTGCCAGCTCACCGTCCGGGACTAGTTCAGATACGCAGTATTTT
D: TRBD2
size: few
J: TRBJ2-3
V: TRBV18

CDR3: CASSPLGRSLGTQYF
DNA: TGTGCCAGTAGCCCCCTAGGGCGGAGCTTGGGAACCCAGTACTTC
D: NA
size: NA
J: TRBJ2-5
V: TRBV19

CDR3: CASSPQGYGYTF
DNA: TGTGCCAGCAGCCCCCAGGGCTATGGCTACACCTTC
D: NA
size: few
J: TRBJ1-2
V: TRBV7-2

CDR3: CASSPMGAGAYGYTF
DNA: TGCGCCAGCAGCCCCATGGGGGCAGGAGCCTATGGCTACACCTTC
D: NA
size: NA
J: TRBJ1-2
V: TRBV4-3

CDR3: CASSVSGRNEKLFF
DNA: TGTGCCAGCAGTGTATCCGGCAGGAATGAAAAACTGTTTTTT
D: NA
size: NA
J: TRBJ1-4
V: TRBV6-1

CDR3: CASSFMNEQYF
DNA: TGTGCCAGCAGTTTTATGAACGAGCAGTACTTC
D: NA
size: NA
J: TRBJ2-7
V: TRBV7-9

CDR3: CASSLSLSGTGSYNEQFF
DNA: TGTGCCAGCAGCTTGAGTCTGTCCGGGACAGGCTCCTACAATGAGCAGTTCTTC
D: TRBD1
size: NA
J: TRBJ2-1
V: TRBV5-6